A single sample is the source of the 20 T cell receptor beta chains below, sequenced in a study of blood T cell repertoires in COVID-19. The data were produced by immunoSEQ multiplex PCR, yet TCRdb's version contains in-frame clones alone and is incomplete. This table holds 250,000 to 350,000 clones, 86% found once. The sample consisted of peripheral blood. Every receptor here comes from a woman aged 25 to 39 who had recovered from COVID-19.

This sequence joins TRBV5-6 and TRBJ1-1; D remains ambiguous. CDR1 is SGHDT, CDR2 YYEEEE, per germline. The ends were cut back, 2 bases at V and 0 bases at J, with 14 bases in the middle. There are 16 residues in the CDR3. The CDR3 DNA reads TGTGCCAGCAGCTTTACAGCAACACATATGAACACTGAAGCTTTCTTT. It codes for CASSFTATHMNTEAFF.

The chain recombines TRBV6-5 with TRBJ1-1; the D is unclear. Between the trimmed V and J ends, which lost 7 bases and 5 bases, there was a span of 14 bases. CDR1 is MNHEY, CDR2 SVGAGI, per germline. The CDR3 totals 13 residues. The CDR3 nucleotides read TGTGCCAGCACCCAAGCTAGAGGGACTGAAGCTTTCTTT. It translates to CASTQARGTEAFF.

The rearrangement uses TRBV15 and TRBJ1-5, with 9 nucleotides matching TRBD1. The CDR3 length is 16 residues. The V segment lost 1 base and the J segment 6 bases; nucleotides outside the gene matches: 7. Germline V gene data show CDR1 as LNHNV and CDR2 as YYDKDF (reference sequence). The CDR3 region has the DNA TGTGCCACCAGCAGAGGGACCCGGGACAGGGCTCAGCCCCAGCATTTT. Protein sequence: CATSRGTRDRAQPQHF.

This chain joins TRBV6-4 and TRBJ2-2; D is uncertain. Germline values: CDR1 MRHNA, CDR2 SNTAGT. The CDR3 sequence is 15 residues long. V shed 3 bases and J shed 1 base, with 9 bases lying between them. CDR3 in DNA: TGTGCCAGCAGTGATTTTTCAGGGAACACCGGGGAGCTGTTTTTT. As protein: CASSDFSGNTGELFF.

The rearrangement uses TRBV19 and TRBJ2-1, with 11 nucleotides matching TRBD1. Germline V lookup: CDR1 LNHDA, CDR2 SQIVND (reference sequence). The V gene end was trimmed by 9 bases and the J gene end by 0 bases; junction bases not matched to a gene: 13. The CDR3 consists of 18 residues. This chain's CDR3 is CARWTGTGGHGSYNEQFF. CDR3 nucleotides: TGTGCCAGGTGGACCGGGACAGGGGGGCACGGCTCCTACAATGAGCAGTTCTTC.

This clone was detected once. The chain links TRBV28 to TRBJ2-7; D is possibly TRBD1 (5 bases). The V and J ends lost 6 bases and 2 bases respectively, with 14 bases between them. Germline loops: CDR1 MDHEN, CDR2 SYDVKM. This CDR3 has 14 residues. The CDR3 DNA reads as TGTGCCAGCAGCCCCGCCCTGGGGCCCTACGAGCAGTACTTC. This sequence encodes CASSPALGPYEQYF.

This chain uses TRBV4-3 with TRBJ2-3, with 8 bases matching TRBD1. The V segment lost 1 base and the J segment 3 bases; nucleotides outside the gene matches: 3. The CDR3 spans 15 residues. The germline CDR1 and CDR2 sequences are LGHNA and YSLEER. The CDR3 bases are TGCGCCAGCAGCCAAGGACAGGGGAGGACAGATACGCAGTATTTT. Its protein is CASSQGQGRTDTQYF.

V gene TRBV7-9 combines with J gene TRBJ2-5, with D perhaps matching TRBD1 (6 bases). The CDR3 sequence is 15 residues long. V was pared by 1 base and J by 5 bases, with 14 bases between. CDR1 and CDR2 from the germline V gene are SEHNR and FQNEAQ (reference sequence). This CDR3 reads CASSLVQQGSETQYF. The CDR3, as DNA: TGTGCCAGCAGCTTAGTCCAACAGGGTTCGGAGACCCAGTACTTC. Based on the CDR3 plus reference TRBV7-9 and TRBJ2-5, the full variable domain is DTGVSQNPRHKITKRGQNVTFRCDPISEHNRLYWYRQTLGQGPEFLTYFQNEAQLEKSRLLSDRFSAERPKGSFSTLEIQRTEQGDSAMYLCASSLVQQGSETQYFGPGTRLLVL.

The CDR3 DNA reads as TGTGCCAGCAGTTCTCTAGCGGGGGGGACAGATACGCAGTATTTT. Its translation is CASSSLAGGTDTQYF. The chain carries TRBV27 and TRBJ2-3, with TRBD2 matching over 12 bases. Germline-derived CDR1 and CDR2 are MNHEY and SMNVEV (reference sequence). CDR3 size: 15 residues. After removal of 4 bases from V and 3 bases from J, the junction contained 2 bases not matched to a gene.

V usage is TRBV28 and J usage is TRBJ1-2; 12 nucleotides match TRBD1. The trim removed 2 bases at V and 2 bases at J, leaving 21 bases unmatched. CDR3 length equals 22 residues. Germline CDR1 and CDR2: MDHEN and SYDVKM. The CDR3 loop reads CASSLSPSLYRDRGLVNYGYTF. Written as DNA, the CDR3 is TGTGCCAGCAGTTTAAGCCCCTCCTTATACCGGGACAGGGGGCTCGTCAACTATGGCTACACCTTC.

The chain joins TRBV5-4 to TRBJ1-1, with unresolved D. Germline V gene lookup returns CDR1 SGHNT and CDR2 YYREEE (reference sequence). Trimming took 3 bases from V and 1 from J, leaving 10 bases between them. The CDR3 spans 14 residues. CDR3 residues: CASSSPSGNTEAFF. CDR3 DNA sequence: TGTGCCAGCAGCTCCCCGTCGGGGAACACTGAAGCTTTCTTT.

V and J are TRBV13 and TRBJ1-1; D unresolved. This CDR3 is built from 11 residues. The germline V and J ends were trimmed by 4 bases and 4 bases, with 4 bases remaining between them. In germline, CDR1 is PRHDT, CDR2 FYEKMQ (reference sequence). As DNA, the CDR3 is TGTGCCAGCAGCTCATTCACTGAAGCTTTCTTT. Its protein is CASSSFTEAFF.

The V call is TRBV28, the J call TRBJ2-3; 8 bases are a match to TRBD1. V shed 3 bases and J 1 base; nucleotides not matched to a gene: 12. CDR3 length equals 18 residues. Per the germline V gene, CDR1 is MDHEN and CDR2 is SYDVKM. CDR3 DNA sequence: TGTGCCAGCAGTTTTACCAGGGGGCTGTCTTTGGGCACAGATACGCAGTATTTT. This encodes CASSFTRGLSLGTDTQYF. Full variable domain (remainder filled in from reference TRBV28 and TRBJ2-3): DVKVTQSSRYLVKRTGEKVFLECVQDMDHENMFWYRQDPGLGLRLIYFSYDVKMKEKGDIPEGYSVSREKKERFSLILESASTNQTSMYLCASSFTRGLSLGTDTQYFGPGTRLTVL.

This chain joins TRBV7-2 and TRBJ2-5, with TRBD1 identical over 11 bases. CDR3 length: 14 amino acids. Germline V gene sequence: CDR1 SGHTA, CDR2 FQGNSA. V was clipped by 6 bases and J by 5 bases; unmatched bases: 5. CDR3 residues: CASSRTGGRETQYF. DNA of the CDR3: TGTGCCAGCAGTCGGACAGGGGGCCGGGAGACCCAGTACTTC.

Written as DNA, the CDR3 is TGCAGTGCTAGTGGGGGGCTTCACAATGAGCAGTTCTTC. It specifies CSASGGLHNEQFF. The V call is TRBV20-1, the J call TRBJ2-1; D possibly matches TRBD1 or TRBD2 (6 bases each). The CDR3 is made up of 13 amino acids. Germline CDR1 reads DFQATT; CDR2 reads SNEGSKA (reference sequence). Trimming pared 3 bases from V and 5 bases from J, leaving 11 bases between.

The V and J genes are TRBV4-2 and TRBJ2-7; possibly TRBD1 for D (5 bases). CDR1 and CDR2 from the germline V gene are LGHNA and YNFKEQ. The germline V and J ends were trimmed by 0 bases and 1 base, with 10 bases remaining between them. CDR3 length equals 15 residues. The CDR3 protein is CASSQENGASYEQYF. CDR3 DNA sequence: TGTGCCAGCAGCCAAGAGAATGGGGCATCCTACGAGCAGTACTTC.

This chain connects TRBV15 to TRBJ1-1; D uncertain. The CDR3 totals 13 residues. The germline gives CDR1 LNHNV, CDR2 YYDKDF (reference sequence). Trimming cost V 1 base and J 3 bases, with 6 bases left between them. The CDR3 spells CATSRGRYTEAFF. As DNA, the CDR3 is TGTGCCACCAGCAGAGGTCGGTACACTGAAGCTTTCTTT. The variable domain in full, with the rest retrieved from reference TRBV15 and TRBJ1-1, is DAMVIQNPRYQVTQFGKPVTLSCSQTLNHNVMYWYQQKSSQAPKLLFHYYDKDFNNEADTPDNFQSRRPNTSFCFLDIRSPGLGDTAMYLCATSRGRYTEAFFGQGTRLTVV.

V is TRBV7-9 and J is TRBJ2-1; D remains ambiguous. Deletions cut 5 bases from V and 8 bases from J, with 16 bases between. The CDR3 is made up of 14 amino acids. Per the germline V gene, CDR1 is SEHNR and CDR2 is FQNEAQ (reference sequence). The CDR3 loop reads CASSQQPQADEQFF. DNA of the CDR3: TGTGCCAGCAGCCAGCAGCCCCAGGCTGATGAGCAGTTCTTC. The full variable domain, its missing parts supplied by reference TRBV7-9 and TRBJ2-1, is DTGVSQNPRHKITKRGQNVTFRCDPISEHNRLYWYRQTLGQGPEFLTYFQNEAQLEKSRLLSDRFSAERPKGSFSTLEIQRTEQGDSAMYLCASSQQPQADEQFFGPGTRLTVL.

This clone was seen more than once but under ten times. The chain has TRBV7-9 and TRBJ2-2, with 9 positions matching TRBD2. J gave up 3 bases and V 4 bases, and 15 bases lay outside the gene matches. From germline, CDR1 is SEHNR and CDR2 FQNEAQ (reference sequence). There are 19 residues in the CDR3. CDR3 amino acids: CASSSPGVAGDMDTGELFF. For the CDR3, the DNA is TGTGCCAGCAGCTCGCCCGGGGTAGCGGGAGATATGGACACCGGGGAGCTGTTTTTT.

V usage is TRBV3-1 (or the pseudogene TRBV3-2) and J usage is TRBJ2-2; TRBD2 matches 9 bases. This CDR3 comprises 18 residues. Germline-derived CDR1 and CDR2 are LGHDT and YNNKEL (reference sequence). V lost 3 bases and J lost 3; bases outside the gene matches: 11. Here the CDR3 reads CASSHFLAGPLDTGELFF. The CDR3 nucleotides are TGTGCCAGCAGCCATTTTCTAGCGGGACCCCTAGACACCGGGGAGCTGTTTTTT.